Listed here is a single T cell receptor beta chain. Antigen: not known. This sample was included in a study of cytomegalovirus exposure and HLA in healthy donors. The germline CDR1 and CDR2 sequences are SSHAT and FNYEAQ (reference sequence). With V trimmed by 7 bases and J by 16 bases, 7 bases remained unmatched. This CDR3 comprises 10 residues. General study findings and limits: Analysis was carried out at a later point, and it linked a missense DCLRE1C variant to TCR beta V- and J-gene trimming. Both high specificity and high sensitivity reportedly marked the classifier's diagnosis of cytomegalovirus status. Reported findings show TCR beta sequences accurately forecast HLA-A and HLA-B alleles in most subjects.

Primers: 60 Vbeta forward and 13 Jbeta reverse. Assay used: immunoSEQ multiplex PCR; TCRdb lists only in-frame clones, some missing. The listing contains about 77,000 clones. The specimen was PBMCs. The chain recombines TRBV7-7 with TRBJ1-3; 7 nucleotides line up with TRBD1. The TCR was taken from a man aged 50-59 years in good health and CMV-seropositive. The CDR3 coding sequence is TGTGCCAGCAACGGAGGGACAGCTTATTTT. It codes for CASNGGTAYF. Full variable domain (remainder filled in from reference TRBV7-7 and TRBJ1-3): GAGVSQSPRYKVTKRGQDVTLRCDPISSHATLYWYQQALGQGPEFLTYFNYEAQPDKSGLPSDRFSAERPEGSISTLTIQRTEQRDSAMYRCASNGGTAYFGEGSWLTVV.